Shown below are 8 T cell receptor beta chains from a single sample sequenced in a study of siplizumab effects on memory and regulatory T cells. TCRdb's copy holds only in-frame clones and misses some; the assay was immunoSEQ multiplex PCR. This sample has some 97,000 clones; approximately 94% occur once, and the top ten carry 1% to 1.5%. The sequencing sample was made of non-Treg CD4+ T cells sorted from blood. The receptors shown here come from a human donor in good health.

This rearrangement joins TRBV18 to TRBJ2-5, with 8 positions matching TRBD2. The CDR3 covers 16 residues. J gave up 5 bases and V 4 bases, and 12 bases lay outside the gene matches. The germline gives CDR1 KGHSH, CDR2 LQKENI. In DNA, the CDR3 is TGTGCCAGCTCACTCCAAGGCAGCGGGAGTTCGGAGACCCAGTACTTC. Protein product: CASSLQGSGSSETQYF.

The rearrangement links TRBV5-5 to TRBJ1-1; 7 nucleotides match TRBD1. This CDR3 has 15 amino acids. Germline V CDR1 and CDR2: SGHKS, YYEKEE (reference sequence). V shed 2 bases, J shed 1 base, and the junction held 5 bases outside the gene matches. The CDR3 protein is CASSLTGVGNTEAFF. CDR3 nucleotide sequence: TGTGCCAGCAGCTTAACAGGGGTGGGGAACACTGAAGCTTTCTTT. Looking up the rest from reference TRBV5-5 and TRBJ1-1 gives the full variable domain: DAGVTQSPTHLIKTRGQQVTLRCSPISGHKSVSWYQQVLGQGPQFIFQYYEKEERGRGNFPDRFSARQFPNYSSELNVNALLLGDSALYLCASSLTGVGNTEAFFGQGTRLTVV.

DNA for the CDR3: TGCGCCAGCAGCGCCGGCTCCGGAGGCTCTGGAAACACCATATATTTT. Translating it yields CASSAGSGGSGNTIYF. The chain uses TRBV5-1 and TRBJ1-3, with D unclear. CDR1 is SGHRS and CDR2 is YFSETQ in the germline V gene. The CDR3 is 16 amino acids. Trimming pared 4 bases from V and 0 bases from J, leaving 14 bases between. Full variable domain (remainder filled in from reference TRBV5-1 and TRBJ1-3): KAGVTQTPRYLIKTRGQQVTLSCSPISGHRSVSWYQQTPGQGLQFLFEYFSETQRNKGNFPGRFSGRQFSNSRSEMNVSTLELGDSALYLCASSAGSGGSGNTIYFGEGSWLTVV.

CDR3 amino acids: CASSPDRDVSTEAFF. The CDR3 bases are TGTGCCAGCAGTCCGGACAGGGATGTGAGCACTGAAGCTTTCTTT. The rearrangement uses TRBV2 and TRBJ1-1, with 8 bases matching TRBD1. The ends lost 5 bases at V and 4 bases at J; junction bases unmatched: 9. Germline V lookup: CDR1 SNHLY, CDR2 FYNNEI. The CDR3 has 15 amino acids.

The chain couples TRBV7-6 to TRBJ1-1, with D possibly being TRBD1 (5 bases). CDR3 length equals 22 residues. The ends were cut back, 5 bases at V and 4 bases at J, with 38 bases in the middle. Germline values: CDR1 SGHVS, CDR2 FNYEAQ. The CDR3 loop is CASSPPRHTIGQGWSIGTEAFF. CDR3 DNA sequence: TGTGCCAGCAGCCCACCGCGACACACAATTGGGCAGGGTTGGTCGATTGGCACTGAAGCTTTCTTT.

The rearrangement links TRBV5-1 to TRBJ2-6; maybe TRBD1 (6 bases). Looked up from germline, CDR1 is SGHRS and CDR2 is YFSETQ. The CDR3 sequence is 16 residues long. V was shortened by 4 bases and J by 0 bases, with 11 bases between the two germline ends. CDR3 bases: TGCGCCAGCAGCCCTAACAGGGTCTCTGGGGCCAACGTCCTGACTTTC. It encodes CASSPNRVSGANVLTF.

The chain links TRBV7-3 to TRBJ2-5, with 11 bases fitting TRBD1. V shed 5 bases and J 5 bases; nucleotides not matched to a gene: 7. Germline CDR1 SGHTA, CDR2 FQGTGA. The CDR3 is 15 amino acids. DNA of the CDR3: TGTGCCAGCAGCCCGCGGACAGGGGGCTATGAGACCCAGTACTTC. Translated, it gives CASSPRTGGYETQYF.

The chain links TRBV18 to TRBJ1-3, with a weak D call TRBD1 (5 bases). The V end was cut by 0 bases, the J end by 2 bases, with 8 bases between. The germline gives CDR1 KGHSH, CDR2 LQKENI. CDR3 length: 15 amino acids. This CDR3 is CASSPPTDPGNTIYF. The DNA for the CDR3 is TGTGCCAGCTCACCACCGACAGACCCTGGAAACACCATATATTTT.